This T cell receptor beta chain stems from a study of cytomegalovirus exposure and HLA in healthy donors. As to this clone: The antigen remains unidentified.

The study, taken as a whole, reports: A few chains tied to CMV proved CMV antigen-specific in vitro. What a later analysis reportedly showed was that an Asian-associated ancestry cluster had fewer N-insertions than the approximately 700-donor mean. For most TCR sequences rarity was the rule, although some public TCRs occurred in many donors.

The study ran its PCR with 60 Vbeta and 13 Jbeta primers. Repertoires were generated with immunoSEQ multiplex PCR, while TCRdb's copy carries only in-frame clones and drops some. The data show approximately 150,000 clones, around three quarters seen once. The sequence came from a man aged 40-55 years in good health and CMV-seronegative. Sequencing was carried out using PBMCs.

The CDR3 coding sequence is TGCGCCAGCAAGGGACTAGCGGGAGTCAAGGCCGAAGAGACCCAGTACTTC. Translating gives CASKGLAGVKAEETQYF. This chain joins TRBV10-2 and TRBJ2-5, with 14 bases identical to TRBD2. CDR1 and CDR2 (germline): WSHSY, SAAADI. J was trimmed by 3 bases and V by 7 bases; bases with no gene match: 10. This CDR3 spans 17 amino acids.